This passage covers 2 T cell receptor beta chains from one sample sequenced in a study of graft-versus-host responses after intestinal transplantation. Assay used: immunoSEQ multiplex PCR; TCRdb lists only in-frame clones, some missing. The table includes around 100,000 clones, around 90% detected once. For these receptors, no antigen is known. Specimen: unstimulated CD4+ T cells sorted from spleen or lymph node cells, collected before transplant. These receptor sequences come from a human donor who was the organ donor for an intestinal transplant.

The chain couples TRBV5-3 to TRBJ2-5; TRBD2 aligns across 12 bases. TRBV5-3 carries the ORF label, with uncertain function. Trimming removed 0 bases from V and 3 bases from J; junction bases left unmatched: 3. The CDR3 has 16 residues. CDR3 sequence: CARSLAGLAGKETQYF. The CDR3 DNA follows: TGTGCCAGAAGCTTGGCCGGACTAGCGGGGAAAGAGACCCAGTACTTC.

This chain uses TRBV6-5 with TRBJ2-1; no firm D call. V was shortened by 5 bases and J by 10 bases, with 6 bases between the two germline ends. The CDR3 runs 10 residues. CDR1 and CDR2 from the germline V gene are MNHEY and SVGAGI. The DNA of the CDR3 is TGTGCCAGCAGTGAAGGGGAGCAGTTCTTC. The encoded protein is CASSEGEQFF.